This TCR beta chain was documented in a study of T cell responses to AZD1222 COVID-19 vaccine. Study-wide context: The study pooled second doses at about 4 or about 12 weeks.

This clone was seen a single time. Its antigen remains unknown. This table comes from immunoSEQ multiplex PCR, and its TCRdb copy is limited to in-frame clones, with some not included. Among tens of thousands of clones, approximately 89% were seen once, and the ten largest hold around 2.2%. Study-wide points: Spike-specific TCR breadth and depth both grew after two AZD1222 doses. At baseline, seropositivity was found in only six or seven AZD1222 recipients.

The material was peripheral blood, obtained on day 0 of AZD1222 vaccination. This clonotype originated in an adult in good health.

The CDR3 reads CASSERGTGGRELFF. The CDR3 bases are TGTGCCAGCAGCGAGAGGGGGACAGGGGGCCGGGAGCTGTTTTTT. This sequence joins TRBV7-2 and TRBJ2-2, with TRBD1 identical over 12 bases. Germline V gene data show CDR1 as SGHTA and CDR2 as FQGNSA. This CDR3 is built from 15 residues. J lost 9 bases, V lost 5 bases, and 7 bases had no gene match.